This TCR beta chain was identified in a study of T cell changes during pregnancy in multiple sclerosis. The CDR3 has 15 amino acids. CDR1 MNHNS and CDR2 SASEGT come from the germline V gene. Trimming shortened V by 2 bases and J by 0 bases, and 7 bases separated the two germline ends. Data came from immunoSEQ multiplex PCR; TCRdb stores just in-frame clones and leaves some out. Of about 49,000 clones in the sample, around 90% were seen once. The TCR comes from a female donor in good health, enrolled as a control in a pregnancy study. The chain joins TRBV6-1 to TRBJ2-2; D unclear. Sequences were derived from peripheral blood, sampled after pregnancy. The CDR3 loop is CASSERVANTGELFF. For the CDR3, the DNA is TGTGCCAGCAGTGAACGGGTCGCGAACACCGGGGAGCTGTTTTTT.